The T cell receptor beta chain described here comes from a study of blood T cell repertoires in COVID-19. Looking at the study overall: PBMCs, B-cell-depleted T cells, or T cells were the source of the cDNA or gDNA that made up the material.

Points on this clone: Other DNA variants within this sample encode the same CDR3.

Trimming shortened V by 4 bases and J by 5 bases, and 11 bases separated the two germline ends. CDR3 length: 13 amino acids. The germline CDR1 and CDR2 sequences are SGHTA and FQGNSA. In the original workflow: Researchers report that nucleated cell counts were estimated from reference gene primer amplification. The data were produced by immunoSEQ multiplex PCR, yet TCRdb's version contains in-frame clones alone and is incomplete. That table is the source of V, J and clone size, and D and trimming were worked out from the DNA. The sample has about 200,000 clones; approximately 83% are singletons. Participants' own reports of clinical history determined their cohort assignment.

Sequencing used PBMCs or T cells enriched from blood (not recorded which). The chain is built from TRBV7-2 and TRBJ1-1, with D possibly being TRBD1 (6 bases). This receptor was taken from a man aged 40-50 years who had recovered from COVID-19. In DNA, the CDR3 is TGTGCCAGCAGCTCACAGGGTCGGACTGAAGCTTTCTTT. Amino acid sequence: CASSSQGRTEAFF.